Listed here are 10 T cell receptor beta chains from one sample, sequenced in a study of blood T cell repertoires in COVID-19. Measured with immunoSEQ multiplex PCR; TCRdb has only the in-frame clones, and not every one. Of around 300,000 clones in the sample, roughly 87% were seen once. The sample consisted of peripheral blood. The receptors here all came from a man aged 18 to 35 with active or convalescent COVID-19.

V usage is TRBV6-5 and J usage is TRBJ1-6, with a weak D call TRBD1 (6 bases). Germline assignment: CDR1 MNHEY and CDR2 SVGAGI. This CDR3 has 14 residues. The V gene lost 6 bases and the J gene lost 7 bases, with 13 bases spanning the gap. This chain's CDR3 is CASSPDRSNSPLHF. DNA of the CDR3: TGTGCCAGCAGCCCGGACAGATCAAATTCACCCCTCCACTTT.

The sample holds a few counts of this clone. This chain connects TRBV4-3 to TRBJ1-4; D remains unclear. Trimming took off 4 bases at V and 0 bases at J, with 18 bases between the two ends. This CDR3 spans 18 amino acids. The germline CDR1 and CDR2 sequences are LGHNA and YSLEER. DNA of the CDR3: TGCGCCAGCAGCCCCGTCGTGTCTAGGCTTGCAACTAATGAAAAACTGTTTTTT. Translated: CASSPVVSRLATNEKLFF.

This chain links TRBV4-3 with TRBJ1-1; D gene ambiguous. Per germline, CDR1 LGHNA and CDR2 YSLEER. The V end lost 0 bases, the J end lost 5 bases, and 13 bases lay between the germline ends. The CDR3 length is 15 residues. CDR3 sequence: CASSQEPGMRTEAFF. As DNA, the CDR3 is TGCGCCAGCAGCCAAGAACCGGGGATGAGGACTGAAGCTTTCTTT.

This clone was observed a few times. The identical CDR3 is also encoded by other nucleotide sequences in the sample. The chain employs TRBV2 and TRBJ1-4; D not resolved. Germline V gene data show CDR1 as SNHLY and CDR2 as FYNNEI. The CDR3 has 13 amino acids. V shed 4 bases and J shed 2 bases, with 5 bases lying between them. The CDR3 coding sequence is TGTGCCAGCAGTGGGAGGACTAATGAAAAACTGTTTTTT. It codes for CASSGRTNEKLFF.

The chain couples TRBV28 to TRBJ1-1, with 9 bases identical to TRBD1. The V segment lost 7 bases and the J segment 1 base; nucleotides outside the gene matches: 13. The CDR3 runs 17 residues. Germline-derived CDR1 and CDR2 are MDHEN and SYDVKM. The CDR3 DNA reads as TGTGCCAGCACCCAATCCGGGACAGGGAGCTCGAACACTGAAGCTTTCTTT. This translates into CASTQSGTGSSNTEAFF.

This chain connects TRBV7-8 to TRBJ1-3, with 8 bases fitting TRBD1. The CDR3 runs to 15 residues. Per the germline V gene, CDR1 is SGHVS and CDR2 is FQNEAQ. The V gene end was trimmed by 5 bases and the J gene end by 1 base; junction bases not matched to a gene: 4. Here the CDR3 DNA reads TGTGCCAGCAGCCCCCAGGGGGCATCTGGAAACACCATATATTTT. Its protein product is CASSPQGASGNTIYF.

The chain combines TRBV7-6 with TRBJ2-1; TRBD1 aligns across 8 bases. The V segment lost 1 base and the J segment 7 bases; nucleotides outside the gene matches: 9. In germline, CDR1 is SGHVS, CDR2 FNYEAQ. The CDR3 covers 16 residues. The CDR3 protein is CASSLVLTGEWNEQFF. The CDR3 DNA is TGTGCCAGCAGCTTAGTTCTGACAGGGGAGTGGAATGAGCAGTTCTTC.

This rearrangement joins TRBV4-2 to TRBJ2-2, with D tentatively TRBD1 (5 bases). V was trimmed by 1 base and J by 3 bases, leaving 12 bases between them. The CDR3 has 16 amino acids. Germline V gene data show CDR1 as LGHNA and CDR2 as YNFKEQ. CDR3 coding DNA: TGTGCCAGCAGCCAAGTCCGCAGGGCGGACACCGGGGAGCTGTTTTTT. Translating it yields CASSQVRRADTGELFF.

The gene calls are TRBV19 and TRBJ2-1; D perhaps matches TRBD2 (5 bases). CDR1 is LNHDA, CDR2 SQIVND, per germline (reference sequence). CDR3 length equals 15 residues. The germline V and J ends were trimmed by 4 bases and 5 bases, with 15 bases remaining between them. In DNA form, the CDR3 reads TGTGCCAGTAGTAATCTGCTAGCCAACCACAATGAGCAGTTCTTC. Translating gives CASSNLLANHNEQFF.

This clone was found once. The chain joins TRBV6-1 to TRBJ1-3, with D maybe TRBD1 (5 bases). Germline V gene data show CDR1 as MNHNS and CDR2 as SASEGT. The CDR3 length is 14 residues. With 2 bases removed from V and 2 bases from J, the gap between germline ends came to 7 bases. The CDR3 bases are TGTGCCAGCAGTGAATCAGGGACTGGAAACACCATATATTTT. Its protein product is CASSESGTGNTIYF.